This entry features one TCR beta chain sequence. The CDR3 has 18 amino acids. Germline trimming cut 0 bases from V and 2 bases from J; bases unmatched to any gene: 9. From germline, CDR1 is SQVTM and CDR2 ANQGSEA. The assay was immunoSEQ multiplex PCR, and TCRdb's table has in-frame clones only and misses some. This sample has a few hundred thousand clones, with 85% found just once. The record originates from a study of blood T cell repertoires in COVID-19. Donors were grouped by their self-reported clinical history. This receptor was identified in a middle-aged man who had recovered from COVID-19. Sequences were obtained from PBMCs or T cells enriched from blood (not recorded which). This rearrangement joins TRBV29-1 to TRBJ2-7; 14 bases line up with TRBD2. This CDR3 reads CSVEEGTSGRQTPYEQYF. CDR3 in DNA: TGCAGCGTTGAAGAGGGGACTAGCGGGAGACAGACTCCCTACGAGCAGTACTTC.